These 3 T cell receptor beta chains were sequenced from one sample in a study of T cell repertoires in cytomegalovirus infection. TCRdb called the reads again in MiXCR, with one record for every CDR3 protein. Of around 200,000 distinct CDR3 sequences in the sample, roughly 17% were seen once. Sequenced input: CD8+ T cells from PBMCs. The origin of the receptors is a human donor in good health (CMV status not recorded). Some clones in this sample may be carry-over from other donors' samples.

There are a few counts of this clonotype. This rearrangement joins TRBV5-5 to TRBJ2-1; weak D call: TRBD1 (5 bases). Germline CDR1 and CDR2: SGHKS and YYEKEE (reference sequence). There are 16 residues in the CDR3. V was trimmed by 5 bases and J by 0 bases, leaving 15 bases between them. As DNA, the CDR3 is TGTGCCAGCAGTCCTTTAGGGGTAAGCTCCTACAATGAGCAGTTCTTC. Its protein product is CASSPLGVSSYNEQFF.

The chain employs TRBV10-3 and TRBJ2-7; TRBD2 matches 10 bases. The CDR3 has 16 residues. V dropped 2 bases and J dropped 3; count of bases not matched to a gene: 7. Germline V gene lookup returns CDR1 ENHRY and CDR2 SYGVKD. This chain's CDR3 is CAISEASGGLNYEQYF. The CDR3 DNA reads TGTGCCATCAGTGAGGCTAGCGGGGGCCTCAACTACGAGCAGTACTTC.

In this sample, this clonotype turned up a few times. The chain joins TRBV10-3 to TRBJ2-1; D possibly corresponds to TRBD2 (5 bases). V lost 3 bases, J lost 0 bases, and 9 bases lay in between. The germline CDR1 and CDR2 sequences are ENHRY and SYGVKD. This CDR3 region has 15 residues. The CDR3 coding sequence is TGTGCCATCAGTGAACCGGGGAGCTCCTACAATGAGCAGTTCTTC. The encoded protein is CAISEPGSSYNEQFF.